The sequence of this T cell receptor beta chain was determined in a study of sequential checkpoint blockade in melanoma. Treatment defined: randomized to nivolumab then ipilimumab (arm A) or the reverse (arm B). None of the patients previously received DNA-damaging chemotherapy. The CDR3 consists of 15 residues. CDR1 and CDR2 from the germline V gene are LGHNA and YNFKEQ. Trimming removed 4 bases from V and 2 bases from J, with 14 bases in between. Assay used: immunoSEQ multiplex PCR; TCRdb lists only in-frame clones, some missing. The sample lists more than 3,500 clones, under 75% occurring once. The J gene is TRBJ1-2, the V gene TRBV4-2; the D is unclear. The clonotype originates from a human donor with melanoma. Sample: CD8+ T cells sorted from blood (inferred from file names), taken from a patient given nivolumab and ipilimumab in sequence. The CDR3 sequence is CASSPGAASNYGYTF. CDR3 DNA: TGTGCCAGCAGCCCCGGAGCAGCCTCAAACTATGGCTACACCTTC.